This TCR beta chain was sequenced during a study of blood T cell repertoires in COVID-19. The assay was immunoSEQ multiplex PCR, and TCRdb's table has in-frame clones only and misses some. In the table there are 270,000 or so clones, roughly 89% of which are singletons. The clonotype was recovered from an older woman with COVID-19, enrolled during active disease. The sequenced sample consisted of peripheral blood.

The CDR3 spells CASSQTGRGKTNYGYTF. DNA for the CDR3: TGCGCCAGCAGCCAAACGGGCAGGGGAAAAACCAACTATGGCTACACCTTC. The gene calls are TRBV4-1 and TRBJ1-2; possibly TRBD1 for D (6 bases). Germline lookup yields CDR1 MGHRA and CDR2 YSYEKL. Trimming shortened V by 2 bases and J by 2 bases, and 18 bases separated the two germline ends. The CDR3 extends over 17 amino acids.